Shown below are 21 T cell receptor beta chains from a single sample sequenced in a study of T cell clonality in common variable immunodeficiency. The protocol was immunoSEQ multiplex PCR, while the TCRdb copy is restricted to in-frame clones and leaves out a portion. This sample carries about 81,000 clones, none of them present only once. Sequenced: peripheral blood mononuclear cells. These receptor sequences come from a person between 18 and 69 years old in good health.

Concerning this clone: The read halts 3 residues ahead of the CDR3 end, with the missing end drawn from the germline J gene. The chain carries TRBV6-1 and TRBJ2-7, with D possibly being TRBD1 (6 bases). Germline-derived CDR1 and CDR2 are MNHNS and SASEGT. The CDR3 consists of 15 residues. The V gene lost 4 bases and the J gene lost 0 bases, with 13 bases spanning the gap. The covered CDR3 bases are TGTGCCAGCAGTGGGACAGCCTTTGACTCCTACGAG. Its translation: CASSGTAFDSYE. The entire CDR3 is CASSGTAFDSYEQYF.

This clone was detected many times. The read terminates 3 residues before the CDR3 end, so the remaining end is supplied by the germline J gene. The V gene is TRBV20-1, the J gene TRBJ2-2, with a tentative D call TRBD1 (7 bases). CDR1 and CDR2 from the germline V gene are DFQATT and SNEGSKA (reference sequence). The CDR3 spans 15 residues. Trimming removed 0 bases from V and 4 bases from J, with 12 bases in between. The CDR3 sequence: CSAREGQGGTGELFF. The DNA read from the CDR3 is TGCAGTGCTAGAGAAGGGCAGGGGGGCACCGGGGAG.

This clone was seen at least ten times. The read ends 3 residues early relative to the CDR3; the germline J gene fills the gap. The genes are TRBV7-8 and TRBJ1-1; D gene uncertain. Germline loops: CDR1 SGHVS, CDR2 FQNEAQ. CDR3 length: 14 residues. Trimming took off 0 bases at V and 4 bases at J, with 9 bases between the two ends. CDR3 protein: CASSLAGFRTEAFF. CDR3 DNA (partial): TGTGCCAGCAGCTTAGCAGGGTTTCGCACTGAA.

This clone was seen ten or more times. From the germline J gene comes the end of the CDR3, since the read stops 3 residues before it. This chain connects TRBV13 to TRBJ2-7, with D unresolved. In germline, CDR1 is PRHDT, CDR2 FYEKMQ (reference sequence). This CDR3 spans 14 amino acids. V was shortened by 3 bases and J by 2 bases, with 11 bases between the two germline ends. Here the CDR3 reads CASSLKLDTYEQYF. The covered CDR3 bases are TGTGCCAGCAGCTTGAAACTTGACACCTACGAG.

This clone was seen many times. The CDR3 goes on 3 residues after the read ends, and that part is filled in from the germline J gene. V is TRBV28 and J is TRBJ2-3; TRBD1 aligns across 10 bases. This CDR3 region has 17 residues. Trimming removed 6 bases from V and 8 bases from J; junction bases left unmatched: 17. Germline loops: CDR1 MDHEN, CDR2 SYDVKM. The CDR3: CASSTGTGVRFLGTQYF. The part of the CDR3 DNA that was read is TGTGCCAGCAGCACCGGGACAGGGGTCAGGTTTTTGGGTACG.

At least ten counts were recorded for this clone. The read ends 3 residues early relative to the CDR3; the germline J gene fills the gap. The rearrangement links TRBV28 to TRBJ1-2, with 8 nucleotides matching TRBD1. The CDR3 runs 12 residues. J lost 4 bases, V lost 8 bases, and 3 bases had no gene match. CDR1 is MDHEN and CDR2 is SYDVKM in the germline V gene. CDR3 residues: CASQDRVYGYTF. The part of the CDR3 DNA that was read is TGTGCCAGCCAGGACAGGGTCTATGGC.

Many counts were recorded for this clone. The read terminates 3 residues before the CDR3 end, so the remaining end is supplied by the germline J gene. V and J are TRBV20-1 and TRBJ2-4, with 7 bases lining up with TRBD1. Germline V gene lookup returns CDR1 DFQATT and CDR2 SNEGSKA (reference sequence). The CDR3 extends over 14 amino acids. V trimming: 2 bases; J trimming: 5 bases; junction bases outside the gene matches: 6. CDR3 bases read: TGCAGTGCTAGAAGGACAGGTTCAGAAAACATT. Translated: CSARRTGSENI. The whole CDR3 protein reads CSARRTGSENIQYF.

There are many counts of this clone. The DNA read from the CDR3 is TGTGCCAGCAGCACCGCAGGGCGTGGCACTGAA. It is translated as CASSTAGRGTE. The CDR3, in full, reads CASSTAGRGTEAFF. The V gene is TRBV5-6, the J gene TRBJ1-1; maybe TRBD1 (5 bases). Read sequence stops 3 residues before the CDR3 end, and the germline J gene provides the missing end. Trimming shortened V by 4 bases and J by 4 bases, and 14 bases separated the two germline ends. This CDR3 comprises 14 residues. Germline CDR1 and CDR2: SGHDT and YYEEEE.

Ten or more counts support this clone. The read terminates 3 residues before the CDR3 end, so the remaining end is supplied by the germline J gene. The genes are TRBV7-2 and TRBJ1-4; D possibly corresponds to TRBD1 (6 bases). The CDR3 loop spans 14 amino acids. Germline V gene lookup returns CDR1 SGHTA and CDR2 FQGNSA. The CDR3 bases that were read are TGTGCCAGCAGTCCGGACAGAACCGGGGGGAAA. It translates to CASSPDRTGGK. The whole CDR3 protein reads CASSPDRTGGKLFF.

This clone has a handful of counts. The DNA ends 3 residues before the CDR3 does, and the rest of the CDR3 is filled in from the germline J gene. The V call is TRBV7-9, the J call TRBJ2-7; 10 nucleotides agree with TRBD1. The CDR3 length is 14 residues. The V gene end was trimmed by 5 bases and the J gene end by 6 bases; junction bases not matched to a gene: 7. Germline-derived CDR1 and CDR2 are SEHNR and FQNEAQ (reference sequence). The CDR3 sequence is CASSINGQGGEQYF. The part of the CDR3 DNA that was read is TGTGCCAGCAGCATTAACGGACAGGGGGGCGAG.

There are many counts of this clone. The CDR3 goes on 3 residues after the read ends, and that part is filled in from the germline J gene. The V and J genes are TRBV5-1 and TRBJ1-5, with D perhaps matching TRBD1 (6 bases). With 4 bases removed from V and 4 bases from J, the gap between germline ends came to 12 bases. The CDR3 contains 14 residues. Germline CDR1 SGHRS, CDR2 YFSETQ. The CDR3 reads CASSPDSINQPQHF. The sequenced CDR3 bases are TGCGCCAGCAGCCCGGACAGCATTAATCAGCCC.

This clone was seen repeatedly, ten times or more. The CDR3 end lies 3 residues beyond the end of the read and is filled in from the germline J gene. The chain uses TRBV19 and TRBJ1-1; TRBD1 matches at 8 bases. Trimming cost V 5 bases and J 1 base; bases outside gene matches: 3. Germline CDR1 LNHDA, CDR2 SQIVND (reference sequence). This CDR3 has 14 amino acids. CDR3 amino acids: CASSFDRGNTEAFF. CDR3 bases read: TGTGCCAGTAGTTTCGACAGGGGGAACACTGAA.

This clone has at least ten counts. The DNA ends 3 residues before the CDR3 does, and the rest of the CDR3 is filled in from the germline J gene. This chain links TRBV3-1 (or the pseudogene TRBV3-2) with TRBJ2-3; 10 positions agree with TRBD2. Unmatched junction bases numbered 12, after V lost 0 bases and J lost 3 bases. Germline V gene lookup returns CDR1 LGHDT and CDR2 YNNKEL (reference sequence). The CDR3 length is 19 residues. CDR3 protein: CASSQDLAGVQFGTDTQYF. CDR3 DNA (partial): TGTGCCAGCAGCCAAGATCTAGCGGGAGTCCAATTTGGTACAGATACG.

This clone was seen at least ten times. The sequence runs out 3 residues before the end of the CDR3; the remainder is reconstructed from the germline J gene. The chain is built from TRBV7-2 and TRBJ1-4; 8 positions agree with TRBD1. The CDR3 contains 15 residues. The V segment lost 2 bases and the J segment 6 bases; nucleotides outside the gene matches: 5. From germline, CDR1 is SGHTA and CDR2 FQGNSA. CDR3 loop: CASSLWGQDYEKLFF. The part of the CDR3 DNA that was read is TGTGCCAGCAGCTTATGGGGACAGGACTATGAAAAA.

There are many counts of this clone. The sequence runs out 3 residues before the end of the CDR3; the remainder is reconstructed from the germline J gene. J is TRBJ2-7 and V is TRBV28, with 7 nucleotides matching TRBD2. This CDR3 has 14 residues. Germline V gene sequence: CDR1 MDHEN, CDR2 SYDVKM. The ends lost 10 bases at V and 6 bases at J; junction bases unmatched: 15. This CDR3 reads CATITWAGVREQYF. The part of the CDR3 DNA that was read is TGTGCCACCATTACGTGGGCGGGGGTTCGCGAG.

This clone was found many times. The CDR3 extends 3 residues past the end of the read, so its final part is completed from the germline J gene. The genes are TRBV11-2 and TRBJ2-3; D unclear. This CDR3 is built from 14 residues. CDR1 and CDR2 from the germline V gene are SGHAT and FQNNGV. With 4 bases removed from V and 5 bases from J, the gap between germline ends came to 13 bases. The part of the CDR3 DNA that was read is TGTGCCAGCAGCTCCATTTCGGGTGTAGATACG. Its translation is CASSSISGVDT. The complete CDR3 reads CASSSISGVDTQYF. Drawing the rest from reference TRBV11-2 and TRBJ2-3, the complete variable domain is EAGVAQSPRYKIIEKRQSVAFWCNPISGHATLYWYQQILGQGPKLLIQFQNNGVVDDSQLPKDRFSAERLKGVDSTLKIQPAKLEDSAVYLCASSSISGVDTQYFGPGTRLTVL.

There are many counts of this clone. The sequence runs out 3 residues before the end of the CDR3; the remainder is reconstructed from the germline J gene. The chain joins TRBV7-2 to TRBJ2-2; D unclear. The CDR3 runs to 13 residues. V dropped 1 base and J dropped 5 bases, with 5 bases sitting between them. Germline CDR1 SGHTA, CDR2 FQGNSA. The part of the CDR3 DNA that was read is TGTGCCAGCAGCTTAGTAAGGACCGGGGAG. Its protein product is CASSLVRTGE. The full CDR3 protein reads CASSLVRTGELFF.

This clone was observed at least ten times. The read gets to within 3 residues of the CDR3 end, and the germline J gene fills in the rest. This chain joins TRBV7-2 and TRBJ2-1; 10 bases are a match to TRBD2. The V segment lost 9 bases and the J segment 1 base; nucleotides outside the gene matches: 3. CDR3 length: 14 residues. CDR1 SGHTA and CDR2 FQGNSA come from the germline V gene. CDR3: CASRAGGSYNEQFF. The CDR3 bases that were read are TGTGCCAGTAGAGCGGGAGGGTCCTACAATGAG.

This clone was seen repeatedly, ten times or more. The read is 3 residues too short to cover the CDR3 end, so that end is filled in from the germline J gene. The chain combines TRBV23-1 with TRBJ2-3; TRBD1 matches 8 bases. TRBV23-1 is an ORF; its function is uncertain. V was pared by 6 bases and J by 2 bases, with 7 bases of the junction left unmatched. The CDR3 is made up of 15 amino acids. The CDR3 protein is CASRIDRGHTDTQYF. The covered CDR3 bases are TGCGCCAGCAGGATAGACAGGGGACACACAGATACG.

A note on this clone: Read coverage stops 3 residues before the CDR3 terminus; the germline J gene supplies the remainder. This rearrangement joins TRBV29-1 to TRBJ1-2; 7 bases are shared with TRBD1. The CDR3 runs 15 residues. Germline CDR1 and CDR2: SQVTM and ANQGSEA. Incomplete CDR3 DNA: TGCAGCGTTGAAAGGGCCCCCAGGACAGGTCCAGGC. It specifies CSVERAPRTGPG. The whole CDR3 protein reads CSVERAPRTGPGYTF.

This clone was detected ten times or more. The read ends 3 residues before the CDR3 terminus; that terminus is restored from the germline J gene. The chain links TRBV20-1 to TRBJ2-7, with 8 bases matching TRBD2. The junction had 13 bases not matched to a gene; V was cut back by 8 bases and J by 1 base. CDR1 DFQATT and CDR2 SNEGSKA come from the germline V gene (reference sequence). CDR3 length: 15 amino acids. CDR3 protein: CSTLAGFSGSYEQYF. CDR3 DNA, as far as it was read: TGCAGTACGTTAGCGGGATTTTCTGGGTCCTACGAG.